These 16 T cell receptor beta chains originate from one sample sequenced in a study of cytomegalovirus exposure and HLA in healthy donors. PCR amplification relied on 60 Vbeta primers (plus 13 Jbeta primers). TCRdb keeps only in-frame clones here, not all; method: immunoSEQ multiplex PCR. The repertoire holds about 130,000 clones, with around 85% as singletons. Material for sequencing was PBMCs. These receptors were collected from a boy younger than 18 in good health and CMV-seronegative.

This clone was counted between two and nine times. The junction shows a germline mismatch at one end, possibly a read error. The V and J genes are TRBV5-1 and TRBJ2-7, with D perhaps TRBD1 (6 bases). CDR1 and CDR2 from the germline V gene are SGHRS and YFSETQ. This CDR3 comprises 14 residues. CDR3 residues: CASGFEWGHDEQYF. The CDR3 coding sequence is TGCGCCAGCGGCTTCGAGTGGGGGCACGACGAGCAGTACTTC.

This chain joins TRBV7-9 and TRBJ2-3, with 9 bases fitting TRBD2. This CDR3 region has 15 residues. The V gene end was trimmed by 2 bases and the J gene end by 3 bases; junction bases not matched to a gene: 3. Germline V lookup: CDR1 SEHNR, CDR2 FQNEAQ (reference sequence). CDR3 DNA: TGTGCCAGCAGCTTATCAGCGGGGGGTACAGATACGCAGTATTTT. Amino acids: CASSLSAGGTDTQYF.

This rearrangement joins TRBV2 to TRBJ1-5, with a weak D call TRBD1 (5 bases). Between the trimmed V and J ends, which lost 6 bases and 1 base, there was a span of 10 bases. The CDR3 loop spans 14 amino acids. Germline V gene lookup returns CDR1 SNHLY and CDR2 FYNNEI. The chain's CDR3 is CASRGRGSNQPQHF. CDR3 nucleotides: TGTGCCAGCAGGGGAAGGGGCAGCAATCAGCCCCAGCATTTT.

CDR3: CSVERPGQGYEQYF. DNA of the CDR3: TGCAGCGTGGAGCGCCCGGGACAGGGCTACGAGCAGTACTTC. J is TRBJ2-7 and V is TRBV29-1; 9 bases are shared with TRBD1. Germline V gene data show CDR1 as SQVTM and CDR2 as ANQGSEA. This CDR3 has 14 amino acids. Trimming cost V 6 bases and J 3 bases; bases outside gene matches: 9.

This clone was seen just once. V gene TRBV4-3 combines with J gene TRBJ2-5, with TRBD2 matching over 11 bases. The J call is doubtful: the DNA matches TRBJ2-7 better. Germline V CDR1 and CDR2: LGHNA, YSLEER. The CDR3 contains 15 residues. The CDR3 here is CASSQGLAVSYEQYF. The CDR3 coding sequence is TGCGCCAGCAGCCAGGGACTAGCGGTTTCCTACGAGCAGTACTTC.

The chain joins TRBV6-1 to TRBJ2-7; D is perhaps TRBD1 (6 bases). The CDR3 contains 14 residues. V lost 1 base, J lost 0 bases, and 7 bases lay in between. Germline CDR1 is MNHNS and CDR2 is SASEGT. The CDR3 reads CASSEGTVSYEQYF. Written as DNA, the CDR3 is TGTGCCAGCAGTGAAGGGACAGTCTCCTACGAGCAGTACTTC.

The V and J genes are TRBV7-9 and TRBJ2-7; 7 bases are a match to TRBD2. V was pared by 4 bases and J by 5 bases, with 2 bases of the junction left unmatched. Germline V gene data show CDR1 as SEHNR and CDR2 as FQNEAQ (reference sequence). The length of the CDR3 is 12 residues. The CDR3 DNA is TGTGCCAGCAGCTCCCGGGGGGACGAGCAGTACTTC. Its translation is CASSSRGDEQYF.

The chain employs TRBV6-1 and TRBJ1-2, with D possibly matching TRBD1 (5 bases). V shed 6 bases and J shed 7 bases, with 15 bases lying between them. Germline CDR1 is MNHNS and CDR2 is SASEGT. This CDR3 comprises 13 residues. In DNA form, the CDR3 reads TGTGCCAGCAGCATAGACAGTTTCTCTGGCTACACCTTC. Encoded protein: CASSIDSFSGYTF.

V gene TRBV6-5 combines with J gene TRBJ2-3; 7 bases agree with TRBD2. The V segment lost 5 bases and the J segment 14 bases; nucleotides outside the gene matches: 13. Germline CDR1 is MNHEY and CDR2 is SVGAGI. The CDR3 sequence is 13 residues long. CDR3 sequence (DNA): TGTGCCAGCAGTGAAACTAGCGAACGTACGTCGTATTTT. This codes for CASSETSERTSYF.

Concerning this clone itself: The junction does not match germline at one end; this may be a read error. This chain uses TRBV7-9 with TRBJ2-5; 9 positions match TRBD2. The CDR3 covers 16 residues. Germline assignment: CDR1 SEHNR and CDR2 FQNEAQ (reference sequence). CDR3 in DNA: TGTTCCAGCAGCCGGGGGAGCGGGGGGCTCCAAGAGACCCAGTACTTC. Protein product: CSSSRGSGGLQETQYF.

This clone came up once. V and J are TRBV7-2 and TRBJ2-5; D gene uncertain. The CDR3 is made up of 13 amino acids. Germline-derived CDR1 and CDR2 are SGHTA and FQGNSA. Trimming shortened V by 2 bases and J by 2 bases, and 6 bases separated the two germline ends. The chain's CDR3 is CASSLPIQETQYF. Here the CDR3 DNA reads TGTGCCAGCAGCTTACCAATTCAAGAGACCCAGTACTTC.

V gene TRBV25-1 combines with J gene TRBJ1-1; D is unclear. This CDR3 is built from 13 residues. With 8 bases removed from V and 3 bases from J, the gap between germline ends came to 13 bases. The germline V gene encodes CDR1 MGHDK and CDR2 SYGVNS. CDR3 residues: CASQLGRDTEAFF. In nucleotides, the CDR3 is TGTGCCAGCCAACTGGGGAGGGACACTGAAGCTTTCTTT.

The chain joins TRBV2 to TRBJ1-1; TRBD1 aligns across 10 bases. Looked up from germline, CDR1 is SNHLY and CDR2 is FYNNEI. The CDR3 totals 15 residues. Unmatched junction bases numbered 10, after V lost 8 bases and J lost 4 bases. The CDR3 DNA is TGTGCCAGCGGACAGGGGGTTTCAAGGAGCACTGAAGCTTTCTTT. Translation: CASGQGVSRSTEAFF.

CDR3 in DNA: TGTGCCAGCAGTTACTCCGGACAGGGGGCGGGAGAGCAGTTCTTC. Translation gives CASSYSGQGAGEQFF. This chain connects TRBV6-5 to TRBJ2-1; 11 bases match TRBD1. CDR1 and CDR2 from the germline V gene are MNHEY and SVGAGI. The junction had 5 bases not matched to a gene; V was cut back by 0 bases and J by 10 bases. The CDR3 runs 15 residues.

The CDR3 coding sequence is TGTGCCAGCAGCCAGCTATCACAGCTTACCTATGGCTACACCTTC. Translating gives CASSQLSQLTYGYTF. The V and J genes are TRBV7-9 and TRBJ1-2; no clear D gene. There are 15 residues in the CDR3. Germline V gives CDR1 SEHNR, CDR2 FQNEAQ (reference sequence). V shed 5 bases and J shed 4 bases, with 17 bases lying between them.

V and J are TRBV29-1 and TRBJ2-7; D perhaps matches TRBD2 (5 bases). Trimming stripped 4 bases from V and 5 bases from J, with 15 bases between. The CDR3 contains 13 residues. Germline V CDR1 and CDR2: SQVTM, ANQGSEA. This CDR3 is CSVARVGPHEQYF. DNA of the CDR3: TGCAGCGTTGCGAGGGTGGGTCCCCACGAGCAGTACTTC.